The 27 T cell receptor beta chains below come from one sample, sequenced in a study of regulatory T cells in long-lasting Graves disease (dated by TCRdb to about 2021). This specimen's time point label, interpreted: newly diagnosed GD, antithyroid drugs for less than 3 months. For both TCR sequencing and RNA sequencing, RNA was extracted from PBMCs in TRIzol. The protocol used for the library was multiplex PCR. TCRdb shows the sequencer as Illumina HiSeq 4000. To build TCR beta libraries, CDR3 regions were amplified by Arm-PCR using iRepertoire HTBI primers. TCRdb trimmed the raw reads at Q25, called clones with MiXCR and kept productive beta chains. When rows share a CDR3 protein, they turn into one entry using the most common DNA and genes. In all, the sample holds 450,000 to 600,000 distinct CDR3 sequences, and about 14% of those were seen once. Together, the top ten hold more than 8.5% of the sample.

These data were also reused for a study on T cells in Graves' hyperthyroidism and ophthalmopathy.

The sequencing used peripheral blood mononuclear cells (PBMCs), collected at new diagnosis, from a patient treated with antithyroid drugs. These receptors came from a man aged 25-45 years with Graves disease. Donor details come from another sample of the same person, matched by shared clones.

This clonotype was seen at least ten times. This chain joins TRBV30 and TRBJ2-7; D may be TRBD1 (5 bases). CDR3 length: 12 amino acids. CDR1 and CDR2 (germline): GTSNPN, SVGIG (reference sequence). Trimming shortened V by 0 bases and J by 5 bases, and 8 bases separated the two germline ends. CDR3 DNA: TGTGCCTGGAGTGTAATGGGGCACGAGCAGTACTTC. Amino acid sequence: CAWSVMGHEQYF.

This clonotype was counted many times. The chain recombines TRBV27 with TRBJ2-5; tentative D call: TRBD1 (6 bases). From germline, CDR1 is MNHEY and CDR2 SMNVEV (reference sequence). CDR3 length: 17 residues. V lost 4 bases and J 3 bases, leaving 21 bases between the germline ends. The CDR3 nucleotides are TGTGCCAGCAGTTCCCGCCTCGACAGGCGGGCCAAAGAGACCCAGTACTTC. Residues: CASSSRLDRRAKETQYF.

This clonotype was seen repeatedly, ten times or more. This chain connects TRBV2 to TRBJ2-5; D is undetermined. The ends were cut back, 6 bases at V and 5 bases at J, with 7 bases in the middle. CDR1 SNHLY and CDR2 FYNNEI come from the germline V gene. The CDR3 has 11 residues. The CDR3 region has the DNA TGTGCCAGCAGGGCTTGGGAGACCCAGTACTTC. It codes for CASRAWETQYF.

This clonotype showed up just a few times. The chain carries TRBV20-1 and TRBJ2-5, with 7 bases fitting TRBD1. J gave up 3 bases and V 2 bases, and 3 bases lay outside the gene matches. The CDR3 spans 13 residues. Germline V gene lookup returns CDR1 DFQATT and CDR2 SNEGSKA (reference sequence). The CDR3 reads CSARHTGEETQYF. For the CDR3, the DNA is TGCAGTGCTAGACATACAGGGGAAGAGACCCAGTACTTC.

This clonotype was picked up many times. The chain has TRBV27 and TRBJ1-2; D ambiguous. CDR3 length: 15 amino acids. Trimming pared 0 bases from V and 2 bases from J, leaving 10 bases between. Per germline, CDR1 MNHEY and CDR2 SMNVEV (reference sequence). CDR3 DNA sequence: TGTGCCAGCAGTTTATCGGTAGGATTAAACTATGGCTACACCTTC. This translates into CASSLSVGLNYGYTF.

This clonotype was observed a handful of times. The chain links TRBV6-2 or TRBV6-3 to TRBJ1-2; the match to TRBD1 covers 7 bases. Germline V gives CDR1 MNHEY, CDR2 SVGEGT. With 4 bases clipped from V and 10 bases from J, the junction kept 9 bases outside the gene matches. This CDR3 has 13 amino acids. The CDR3, as DNA: TGTGCCAGCAGTTCGTCGGACAGGCGATACTACACCTTC. The encoded protein is CASSSSDRRYYTF.

This clonotype has ten or more counts. The chain recombines TRBV6-2 or TRBV6-3 with TRBJ2-7; 7 bases are shared with TRBD2. Germline V gene data show CDR1 as MNHEY and CDR2 as SVGEGT. The junction had 6 bases not matched to a gene; V was cut back by 2 bases and J by 2 bases. The CDR3 totals 15 residues. The CDR3 region is CASSYDAGATYEQYF. CDR3 DNA: TGTGCCAGCAGTTACGACGCGGGAGCAACCTACGAGCAGTACTTC.

In the case of this clonotype: A much larger clone is a single base away; this may be a read error. V gene TRBV29-1 combines with J gene TRBJ2-7, with 9 bases aligning to TRBD1. CDR3 length: 13 residues. Germline V gene data show CDR1 as SQVTM and CDR2 as ANQGSEA. The trim removed 2 bases at V and 5 bases at J, leaving 4 bases unmatched. The CDR3 region has the DNA TGCAGCGTTGAAACAGGGGGCCCCCACGAGCAGTACTTC. The encoded protein is CSVETGGPHEQYF.

Points on this clonotype: A read error likely explains this, since a far larger clone differs by one base. This chain links TRBV6-2 or TRBV6-3 with TRBJ2-5; D is uncertain. Germline V CDR1 and CDR2: MNHEY, SVGEGT. V lost 2 bases to trimming and J lost 2 bases, with 3 bases between them. The CDR3 runs 12 residues. Written as DNA, the CDR3 is TGTGCCAGCAGTTACGCGCAAGAGACCCAGTACTTC. Its protein is CASSYAQETQYF.

This clonotype showed up just a few times. The chain couples TRBV27 to TRBJ2-7; 10 positions agree with TRBD2. Germline V gene sequence: CDR1 MNHEY, CDR2 SMNVEV (reference sequence). Trimming cost V 5 bases and J 3 bases; bases outside gene matches: 7. This CDR3 has 15 residues. CDR3 coding DNA: TGTGCCAGCAGTCCCGAAGGGACTAGCGACTACGAGCAGTACTTC. Translated: CASSPEGTSDYEQYF.

This clonotype was picked up many times. This rearrangement joins TRBV14 to TRBJ1-4, with D possibly TRBD1 on 5 matching bases. Trimming removed 0 bases from V and 10 bases from J, with 15 bases in between. The CDR3 is 15 residues long. Germline loops: CDR1 SGHDN, CDR2 FVKESK. CDR3 DNA sequence: TGTGCCAGCAGCCAAGACGCAGGGTGGAGAGGAAAACTGTTTTTT. Translation: CASSQDAGWRGKLFF.

A note on this clonotype: This could be a read error, since a much larger clone is one nucleotide away. Since the CDR3 does not end with the conserved phenylalanine or tryptophan, this likely comes from a read error. The chain uses TRBV20-1 and TRBJ2-7, with 8 bases fitting TRBD1. CDR1 and CDR2 (germline): DFQATT, SNEGSKA (reference sequence). The CDR3 runs 14 residues. After removal of 0 bases from V and 7 bases from J, the junction contained 8 bases not matched to a gene. CDR3: CSARDGTGGGEQYS. For the CDR3, the DNA is TGCAGTGCTAGAGATGGGACAGGTGGAGGGGAGCAGTACTCC.

The V and J genes are TRBV20-1 and TRBJ2-2; TRBD2 matches at 9 bases. Germline V lookup: CDR1 DFQATT, CDR2 SNEGSKA (reference sequence). CDR3 length: 18 amino acids. The trim removed 0 bases at V and 4 bases at J, leaving 12 bases unmatched. CDR3 region: CSARDPRLEREVTGELFF. Here the CDR3 DNA reads TGCAGTGCTAGAGACCCCCGGTTGGAGCGGGAGGTCACCGGGGAGCTGTTTTTT.

The chain joins TRBV11-2 to TRBJ2-7, with 10 positions matching TRBD2. The CDR3 covers 19 residues. CDR1 is SGHAT and CDR2 is FQNNGV in the germline V gene. With 2 bases clipped from V and 1 base from J, the junction kept 14 bases outside the gene matches. The CDR3 DNA reads TGTGCCAGCAGCTTATGGGTGCGGCTAGCGGGAGAGGGGTCCTACGAGCAGTACTTC. Translation: CASSLWVRLAGEGSYEQYF. Full variable domain (remainder filled in from reference TRBV11-2 and TRBJ2-7): EAGVAQSPRYKIIEKRQSVAFWCNPISGHATLYWYQQILGQGPKLLIQFQNNGVVDDSQLPKDRFSAERLKGVDSTLKIQPAKLEDSAVYLCASSLWVRLAGEGSYEQYFGPGTRLTVT.

This clonotype appeared a few times. V is TRBV9 and J is TRBJ2-7; TRBD1 matches at 8 bases. CDR1 and CDR2 (germline): SGDLS, YYNGEE. The trim removed 0 bases at V and 7 bases at J, leaving 9 bases unmatched. The CDR3 has 15 residues. The CDR3 spells CASSVATGAYNEQYF. DNA for the CDR3: TGTGCCAGCAGCGTAGCGACAGGGGCCTACAATGAGCAGTACTTC.

This clonotype has only a few counts. CDR3 in DNA: TGTGCCAGCAGCCAAGATCCTAAGGGGGGGCAGTTCTTC. Amino acids: CASSQDPKGGQFF. This sequence joins TRBV3-1 and TRBJ2-1; D possibly matches TRBD1 or TRBD2 (6 bases each). Trimming stripped 0 bases from V and 12 bases from J, with 12 bases between. This CDR3 spans 13 amino acids. CDR1 and CDR2 from the germline V gene are LGHDT and YNNKEL (reference sequence).

The chain joins TRBV5-1 to TRBJ2-1, with D possibly being TRBD2 (6 bases). The germline V gene has CDR1 SGHRS and CDR2 YFSETQ. The V gene lost 2 bases and the J gene lost 6 bases, with 15 bases spanning the gap. The CDR3 totals 15 residues. The CDR3 protein is CASSFSTGVRNEQFF. CDR3 nucleotide sequence: TGCGCCAGCAGCTTCAGCACGGGGGTACGCAATGAGCAGTTCTTC.

In its sample, this clonotype was seen a few times. The V call is TRBV20-1, the J call TRBJ1-1, with unresolved D. The germline V and J ends were trimmed by 0 bases and 4 bases, with 18 bases remaining between them. Germline CDR1 reads DFQATT; CDR2 reads SNEGSKA (reference sequence). The CDR3 is 16 amino acids. This CDR3 reads CSARDRPYGGSTEAFF. The CDR3 DNA reads TGCAGTGCTAGAGATCGACCGTATGGTGGGTCCACTGAAGCTTTCTTT.

There are many counts of this clonotype. V usage is TRBV20-1 and J usage is TRBJ2-3; D is uncertain. The V end lost 3 bases, the J end lost 0 bases, and 13 bases lay between the germline ends. From germline, CDR1 is DFQATT and CDR2 SNEGSKA (reference sequence). The CDR3 runs to 15 residues. The CDR3 DNA sequence: TGCAGTGCTAGCCCCACTGTTGCGAGCACAGATACGCAGTATTTT. It yields the protein CSASPTVASTDTQYF.

Ten or more counts support this clonotype. The chain links TRBV24-1 to TRBJ2-3; 16 bases map to TRBD2. V dropped 3 bases and J dropped 6; count of bases not matched to a gene: 8. CDR1 is KGHDR, CDR2 SFDVKD, per germline. CDR3 size: 18 residues. CDR3 in DNA: TGTGCCACCAGTGATCCCGGGACTAGCGGGAGGGCCTGGGATACGCAGTATTTT. This sequence encodes CATSDPGTSGRAWDTQYF.

The V call is TRBV6-4, the J call TRBJ1-2; no clear D. V lost 5 bases and J lost 2, with 12 bases in between. This CDR3 has 14 residues. Germline CDR1 and CDR2: MRHNA and SNTAGT. DNA of the CDR3: TGTGCCAGCAGTTATAACCGTCTAAACTATGGCTACACCTTC. It specifies CASSYNRLNYGYTF.

The sample holds many counts of this clonotype. The chain combines TRBV29-1 with TRBJ2-6; D remains unclear. Trimming removed 6 bases at V and 6 bases at J, with 6 bases between. From germline, CDR1 is SQVTM and CDR2 ANQGSEA. The CDR3 covers 11 residues. The CDR3 sequence is CSVILANVLTF. CDR3 nucleotide sequence: TGCAGCGTGATCCTGGCCAACGTCCTGACTTTC.

In its sample, this clonotype was seen many times. This chain joins TRBV30 and TRBJ2-1, with 7 bases that match TRBD2. The V gene's germline CDR1 is GTSNPN and CDR2 SVGIG (reference sequence). With V trimmed by 7 bases and J by 2 bases, 5 bases remained unmatched. This CDR3 has 13 residues. The CDR3 nucleotides are TGTGCCTCGACTGGGGGGGCCTACAATGAGCAGTTCTTC. It translates to CASTGGAYNEQFF.

CDR3 DNA sequence: TGTGCCAGCAGAACCGGGACCGCGGGTGACGGCTACACCTTC. This sequence encodes CASRTGTAGDGYTF. The V gene is TRBV6-1, the J gene TRBJ1-2; D may be TRBD1 (5 bases). The CDR3 contains 14 residues. Trimming removed 6 bases at V and 8 bases at J, with 19 bases between. Per germline, CDR1 MNHNS and CDR2 SASEGT.

Many counts were recorded for this clonotype. The chain combines TRBV12-3 or TRBV12-4 with TRBJ2-1; the match to TRBD1 covers 7 bases. The V and J ends lost 7 bases and 9 bases, in that order; junction bases with no gene match: 12. The CDR3 has 14 amino acids. The DNA for the CDR3 is TGTGCCAGCATTCACGTGGGACAGTTGACTGAGCAGTTCTTC. This sequence encodes CASIHVGQLTEQFF.

This clonotype was counted only a few times. V and J are TRBV15 and TRBJ2-3, with D possibly TRBD1 on 6 matching bases. Germline V lookup: CDR1 LNHNV, CDR2 YYDKDF (reference sequence). The CDR3 covers 15 residues. Trimming stripped 6 bases from V and 2 bases from J, with 15 bases between. In DNA, the CDR3 is TGTGCCACCAGGCAGGGGTCCTCCTACACAGATACGCAGTATTTT. Amino acids: CATRQGSSYTDTQYF.

This clonotype was counted at least ten times. The chain combines TRBV5-1 with TRBJ1-1; D remains ambiguous. From germline, CDR1 is SGHRS and CDR2 YFSETQ. There are 14 residues in the CDR3. Trimming shortened V by 4 bases and J by 6 bases, and 16 bases separated the two germline ends. The CDR3 DNA is TGCGCCAGCAGCCGAACCCGAAGGGCCGCTGAAGCTTTCTTT. Translated: CASSRTRRAAEAFF.